This T cell receptor beta chain was identified during a study of molecular identifiers for immune sequencing clone quantification (dated by TCRdb to the late 2010s). With regard to the full study: For a replicate experiment, RNA from roughly 21,000 or 96,000 naive CD8 T cells was divided into five aliquots, of which four were sequenced. The study was a methods study using CD8 T cells to benchmark molecular-identifier clustering-based TCR repertoire sequencing (MIDCIRS) and TCR RNA copy counting.

In its sample, this clonotype was seen many times. No cognate antigen has been identified for it. Qualities for individual bases were not recorded, and no much larger clone is one base off. The method behind the library was PCR. The sample was run on a NextSeq 500. Bulk TCR libraries were made following a previously described method, with the TCR primers given in Table S5. The Qiagen AllPrep DNA/RNA kit was used to purify total RNA. Reads from multiple sequencing runs of the same library were pooled before analysis. Per the authors' processing: Only reads with exact TCR constant sequence were kept, trimmed to 150 nt, and grouped by their 12-nt molecular barcodes. Reads within each barcode group were sub-clustered using a 15% Levenshtein threshold, and quality-weighted consensus sequences were constructed for each RNA molecule. Non-functional sequences were filtered out, along with any lower-count sequence sitting one edit away from another sequence. Based on fitting two negative binomial distributions, any barcode sub-cluster with under 20% of the maximum read count was discarded. The raw public data were reprocessed by TCRdb itself: fastp quality trimming at Q25, MiXCR clonotype calling, in-frame beta chains only. Each entry merges the rows of one CDR3 protein and shows their most common DNA and genes. V and J calls and clone size were set by TCRdb, not the authors. For this sample there are some 680,000 distinct CDR3 sequences; about 25% appear just once. The top ten hold 0.6% to 0.9% of the sample.

V is reduced by 10 bases and J by 5 bases, leaving a spacing of 4 bases between them. The germline V gene provides CDR1 MNHEY and CDR2 SVGEGT. From cysteine to phenylalanine, the CDR3 is 9 amino acids long. Solely the CDR3 DNA is kept, with 27 bases framed from the first base. The study at large found these results: Identical TCR molecules sharing a barcode could cause highly expanded clone sizes to be underestimated. The naive libraries included spiked-in Jurkat TCR RNA (over nine copies' worth), and this RNA is not part of the donor repertoire. About 3 recovered TCR RNA copies per cell were obtained by modeling, versus about 10 by digital PCR, implying a capture efficiency of 25% to 35%. When barcode sub-clustering was left out, chimeric consensus sequences inflated TCR diversity, with chimeras reaching as high as 47%. In CMV-specific effector cells, clones with more than 20 RNA copies accounted for over 99% of molecules, whereas in naive cells such clones accounted for under 1%. Spiked-in Jurkat TCR RNA equal to a single cell's worth was reported to be detectable even within 1,100,000 naive CD8 T cells.

Libraries of naive CD8 T cells were generated from about 21,000 to 970,000 sorted cells, with 10%, 30% or 50% of the purified RNA used. Naive CD8 T cells, defined as CD8+CD4-CCR7+CD45RA+, were FACS-sorted into RLT Plus buffer on a BD FACSAria II. Detection sensitivity was tested by spiking Jurkat RNA equal to some 10 TCR copies' worth into samples containing roughly 19,000-1,000,000 naive CD8 T cells. Enrichment of CD8 T cells was done with RosetteSep CD8+ T Cell Enrichment Cocktail plus Ficoll-Paque, and ACK red cell lysis came afterward. The sequenced sample consisted of naive CD8+ T cells from blood, with Jurkat cell RNA spiked in. Interpreted using the paper, the cell subset or site label stands for: FACS-sorted CD8+CD4-CCR7+CD45RA+ naive T cells. The TCR was taken from a human donor in good health. Some libraries in this study had Jurkat cell RNA spiked in. Recombination connected TRBV6-2 or TRBV6-3 to TRBJ2-3, with the D gene call left open. The CDR3 sequence is CANVDTQYF. The nucleotide sequence reads as follows: TGTGCCAACGTAGATACGCAGTATTTT.